This TCR beta chain was obtained from a study of CD8 T cells in ankylosing spondylitis. Study-level findings and limits: Some motif variants had been reported before (in reactive arthritis synovial fluid and blood). Several highly homologous variants made up a TCR beta motif, and this motif appeared characteristic of ankylosing spondylitis blood.

This clonotype was observed at least ten times. What it recognizes is unknown. For TCR beta, libraries came from quantitative 5'-RACE with molecular barcodes. TCRdb passed the 5' RACE reads through MiXCR, listing each CDR3 protein once. The sample yields some 290,000 distinct CDR3 sequences, 20% seen once. CDR3 length equals 14 residues. Trimming took 4 bases from V and 1 from J; bases not matched to a gene: 6. Germline V CDR1 and CDR2: SQVTM, ANQGSEA. The V call is TRBV29-1, the J call TRBJ1-1; 7 nucleotides agree with TRBD1. Sequenced sample: blood, either unsorted or a sorted T cell fraction (not recorded which). This sequence was found in a male donor with ankylosing spondylitis or in good health (not recorded which). The CDR3, as DNA: TGCAGCGTTGGCGACAGGGTGTGGAACACTGAAGCTTTCTTT. It is translated as CSVGDRVWNTEAFF.